One sample yielded the 10 T cell receptor beta chains listed below, sequenced in a study of T cell responses to AZD1222 COVID-19 vaccine. Here immunoSEQ multiplex PCR was the method, and the copy in TCRdb shows in-frame clones only, minus some. Of some 200,000 clones listed, over 80% are singletons. Sequenced here: peripheral blood, sampled on day 0 of AZD1222 vaccination. These receptors originate from an adult in good health.

The chain is built from TRBV19 and TRBJ2-3; 8 bases align to TRBD2. J was trimmed by 2 bases and V by 5 bases; bases with no gene match: 15. CDR3 length: 18 amino acids. CDR1 is LNHDA, CDR2 SQIVND, per germline (reference sequence). CDR3 region: CASSSSHRREGHTDTQYF. CDR3 bases: TGTGCCAGTAGTTCCTCCCATCGACGGGAGGGACACACAGATACGCAGTATTTT.

This clone was seen just once. The chain carries TRBV5-1 and TRBJ2-7; no clear D gene. Per the germline V gene, CDR1 is SGHRS and CDR2 is YFSETQ. The germline V and J ends were trimmed by 0 bases and 3 bases, with 13 bases remaining between them. This CDR3 contains 15 residues. In nucleotides, the CDR3 is TGCGCCAGCAGCTTGGGGCAGGAAGGGCTCTACGAGCAGTACTTC. Translation gives CASSLGQEGLYEQYF.

The chain recombines TRBV6-5 with TRBJ2-7; 7 nucleotides line up with TRBD1. V trimming: 7 bases; J trimming: 3 bases; junction bases outside the gene matches: 6. The CDR3 is 13 residues long. Germline lookup yields CDR1 MNHEY and CDR2 SVGAGI. In DNA form, the CDR3 reads TGTGCCAGCACCTCGACAGGGAACTACGAGCAGTACTTC. Residues: CASTSTGNYEQYF.

This chain connects TRBV6-5 to TRBJ2-5; 8 positions agree with TRBD1. Germline V gene data show CDR1 as MNHEY and CDR2 as SVGAGI. The CDR3 contains 15 residues. Trimming removed 6 bases from V and 2 bases from J; junction bases left unmatched: 8. The DNA for the CDR3 is TGTGCCAGCAGGAACGACAGGGGACAACAAGAGACCCAGTACTTC. This gives the protein CASRNDRGQQETQYF.

This clone was recorded only once. V usage is TRBV7-2 and J usage is TRBJ2-7, with a tentative D call TRBD1 (6 bases). Germline CDR1 and CDR2: SGHTA and FQGNSA. This CDR3 spans 13 amino acids. Trimming cost V 3 bases and J 3 bases, with 9 bases left between them. The CDR3 DNA reads as TGTGCCAGCAGCTTGGCAGGGGACTACGAGCAGTACTTC. Translated: CASSLAGDYEQYF.

V is TRBV28 and J is TRBJ1-1, with TRBD1 matching 10 bases. CDR3 length: 15 residues. Losses at the gene ends were 5 bases for V and 3 bases for J; bases not matched to a gene: 6. Germline CDR1 is MDHEN and CDR2 is SYDVKM. CDR3 sequence (DNA): TGTGCCAGCAGTACCCGACAGGGGGCGCACACTGAAGCTTTCTTT. Residues: CASSTRQGAHTEAFF.

This chain joins TRBV27 and TRBJ1-6; D may be TRBD1 (5 bases). Trimming stripped 6 bases from V and 7 bases from J, with 13 bases between. CDR3 length: 14 residues. The V gene's germline CDR1 is MNHEY and CDR2 SMNVEV (reference sequence). The CDR3 DNA is TGTGCCAGCAGAAAGCGGGACGTAAATTCACCCCTCCACTTT. It encodes CASRKRDVNSPLHF.

In its sample, this clone was seen once. The chain couples TRBV10-1 to TRBJ2-2, with D perhaps assigned TRBD1 or TRBD2 (5 bases each). V lost 3 bases and J 5 bases, leaving 16 bases between the germline ends. The CDR3 runs to 16 residues. CDR1 and CDR2 (germline): WNHNN, SYGVQD (reference sequence). Written as DNA, the CDR3 is TGCGCCAGCAGTGACGGATTAGGGGAGAGGACCGGGGAGCTGTTTTTT. The encoded protein is CASSDGLGERTGELFF.

This chain connects TRBV5-1 to TRBJ2-3; no firm D call. The ends were cut back, 0 bases at V and 4 bases at J, with 9 bases in the middle. This CDR3 region has 14 residues. Germline V gene sequence: CDR1 SGHRS, CDR2 YFSETQ. The CDR3 here is CASSLGVVPDTQYF. CDR3 sequence (DNA): TGCGCCAGCAGCTTGGGGGTCGTCCCAGATACGCAGTATTTT.

The CDR3, as DNA: TGTGCCAGCAGCCCGACGAATCAAGAGACCCAGTACTTC. Protein sequence: CASSPTNQETQYF. The V and J genes are TRBV5-8 and TRBJ2-5; the D is unclear. Looked up from germline, CDR1 is SGHTS and CDR2 is YDEGEE. This CDR3 spans 13 amino acids. V was trimmed by 4 bases and J by 2 bases, leaving 9 bases between them.